This is a list of T cell receptor beta chains from one sample in a study of shared clonotypes between healthy human individuals. The repertoire was sequenced with immunoSEQ multiplex PCR; TCRdb's copy has only in-frame clones and lacks some. The sample has fewer than 3 million clones; roughly 92% are singletons. Sequenced: naive CD4+ T cells from PBMCs. The receptors here all came from a man younger than 30 in good health. Some clones in this sample may be carry-over from other donors' samples. Both conserved end residues are part of each CDR3. D genes are given only for firm matches. Rows give clone size only sometimes, using once, few, many, or a class for an expanded clone.

D gene	clone size	V gene	J gene	CDR3 length	CDR3 protein	CDR3 DNA
TRBD2	.	TRBV28	TRBJ2-3	17	CASSLYSGLAGLDTQYF	TGTGCCAGCAGTTTATATTCCGGCCTAGCGGGACTAGATACGCAGTATTTT
.	.	TRBV20-1	TRBJ1-4	11	CSARPNEKLFF	TGCAGTGCTCGGCCTAATGAAAAACTGTTTTTT
.	.	TRBV29-1	TRBJ1-1	11	CSAAGLAEAFF	TGCAGCGCCGCAGGGCTCGCTGAAGCTTTCTTT
TRBD2	.	TRBV11-2	TRBJ2-1	18	CASSLDGGGRAPNNEQFF	TGTGCCAGCAGCTTAGATGGGGGCGGGAGGGCCCCAAACAATGAGCAGTTCTTC
.	.	TRBV7-3	TRBJ2-2	13	CASSVLGSGELFF	TGTGCCAGCAGCGTCTTGGGATCCGGGGAGCTGTTTTTT
TRBD2	.	TRBV5-6	TRBJ2-5	15	CASSFQSGRAGEQYF	TGTGCCAGCAGCTTTCAAAGCGGGAGGGCGGGTGAGCAGTACTTC
.	.	TRBV6-6	TRBJ2-1	15	CASFKPGLGADEQFF	TGTGCCAGCTTTAAACCGGGACTTGGGGCCGATGAGCAGTTCTTC
.	once	TRBV28	TRBJ1-5	16	CASSERRGPGDQPQHF	TGTGCCAGCAGCGAACGACGGGGGCCGGGGGATCAGCCCCAGCATTTT
.	.	TRBV19	TRBJ1-5	16	CASSASTPRGLQPQHF	TGTGCCAGTAGCGCTTCTACGCCCAGGGGACTGCAGCCCCAGCATTTT
TRBD1	.	TRBV25-1	TRBJ1-2	13	CASSFGQGNGYTF	TGTGCCAGCAGTTTCGGACAGGGGAATGGCTACACCTTC
.	.	TRBV9	TRBJ2-6	15	CASSVQRAGANVLTF	TGTGCCAGCAGCGTTCAAAGAGCTGGGGCCAACGTCCTGACTTTC
.	.	TRBV5-1	TRBJ1-5	15	CASSLGPVTNQPQHF	TGCGCCAGCAGCTTGGGTCCGGTAACGAATCAGCCCCAGCATTTT
.	.	TRBV6-5	TRBJ2-7	15	CASSYRQTSSYEQYF	TGTGCCAGCAGTTACAGACAGACTAGCTCCTACGAGCAGTACTTC
.	few	TRBV7-9	TRBJ1-1	13	CASSLSGLTEAFF	TGTGCCAGCAGCCTATCAGGGCTCACTGAAGCTTTCTTT
.	.	TRBV7-3	TRBJ2-1	15	CASSLIGLGLGEQFF	TGTGCCAGCAGCTTAATCGGGCTAGGGCTTGGGGAGCAGTTCTTC
TRBD1	.	TRBV11-3	TRBJ2-7	15	CASSYGQGYSYEQYF	TGTGCCAGCAGCTACGGACAGGGCTATTCCTACGAGCAGTACTTC
TRBD2	.	TRBV25-1	TRBJ2-5	15	CASSINGRVQETQYF	TGTGCCAGCAGTATCAACGGGAGGGTCCAAGAGACCCAGTACTTC
TRBD1	once	TRBV18	TRBJ2-7	16	CASSPWVGQGSYEQYF	TGTGCCAGCTCACCCTGGGTCGGACAGGGTTCCTACGAGCAGTACTTC
TRBD1	once	TRBV5-1	TRBJ2-1	19	CASSLPTREGTGTRNEQFF	TGCGCCAGCAGCTTGCCCACTAGAGAGGGGACAGGTACGCGCAATGAGCAGTTCTTC
TRBD2	.	TRBV10-3	TRBJ2-3	16	CAISRQTSGSPDTQYF	TGTGCCATCAGCCGACAGACTAGCGGGAGCCCAGATACGCAGTATTTT
TRBD2	.	TRBV4-3	TRBJ2-7	20	CASSQEFGLAEDPSPYEQYF	TGCGCCAGCAGCCAAGAATTTGGACTAGCGGAAGACCCTTCACCCTACGAGCAGTACTTC
.	.	TRBV2	TRBJ1-5	13	CASSGAGNQPQHF	TGTGCCAGCAGTGGGGCCGGAAATCAGCCCCAGCATTTT